The clone carrying this T cell receptor (beta chain) has just a few counts. One entry per CDR3 protein, called by TCRdb with MiXCR from the 5' RACE reads. The table shows approximately 410,000 distinct CDR3 sequences, with about 25% occurring only once. Germline V CDR1 and CDR2: SGHTA, FQGNSA. The CDR3 covers 15 residues. The V and J ends lost 5 bases and 8 bases, in that order; junction bases with no gene match: 9. This sample is drawn from a study of T-cell memory formation after mild COVID-19. The rearrangement links TRBV7-2 to TRBJ2-1, with 10 bases that match TRBD1. The TCR comes from an adult woman who had mild COVID-19 (a few samples of this study predate the infection). Cell type and time point are not known. Sequencing was performed on PBMCs or a T cell subset sorted from them (not recorded which). CDR3 protein: CASSRQGQGIDEQFF. In nucleotides, the CDR3 is TGTGCCAGCAGCCGCCAGGGACAGGGGATAGATGAGCAGTTCTTC.